This TCR beta chain was observed in a study of blood T cell repertoires in COVID-19. As for the study in general: The United States, Italy and Spain provided the acute and convalescent COVID-19 samples.

The CDR3 has 12 amino acids. CDR1 and CDR2 (germline): MNHEY, SVGAGI. With 11 bases removed from V and 0 bases from J, the gap between germline ends came to 10 bases. In the authors' methods: Reference gene primers were amplified, and this amplification served to estimate nucleated cell counts. TCRdb keeps only in-frame clones here, not all; method: immunoSEQ multiplex PCR. D and trimming were read from the DNA, whereas the V and J calls and clone size are those reported in that table. The table has 300,000 to 450,000 clones, about four fifths seen once; the top ten hold about 1.2%. The sequenced material came from peripheral blood. The chain joins TRBV6-5 to TRBJ1-1, with D unclear. The source of this sequence is a human donor with acute or convalescent COVID-19. The donor label of this sample is uncertain. DNA for the CDR3: TGTGCCGGCCCCCTTATGAACACTGAAGCTTTCTTT. Residues: CAGPLMNTEAFF.